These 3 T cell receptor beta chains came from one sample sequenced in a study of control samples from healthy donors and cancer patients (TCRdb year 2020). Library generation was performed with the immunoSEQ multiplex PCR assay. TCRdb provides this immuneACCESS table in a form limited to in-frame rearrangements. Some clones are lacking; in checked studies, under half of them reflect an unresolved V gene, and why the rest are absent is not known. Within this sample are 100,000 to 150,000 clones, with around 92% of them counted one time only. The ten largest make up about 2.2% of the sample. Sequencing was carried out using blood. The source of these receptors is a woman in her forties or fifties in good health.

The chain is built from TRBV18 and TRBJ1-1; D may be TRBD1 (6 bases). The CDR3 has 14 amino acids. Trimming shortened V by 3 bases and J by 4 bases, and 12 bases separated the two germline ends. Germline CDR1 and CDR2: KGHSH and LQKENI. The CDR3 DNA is TGTGCCAGCTCACCTCACAGGGTTGGCACTGAAGCTTTCTTT. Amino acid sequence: CASSPHRVGTEAFF.

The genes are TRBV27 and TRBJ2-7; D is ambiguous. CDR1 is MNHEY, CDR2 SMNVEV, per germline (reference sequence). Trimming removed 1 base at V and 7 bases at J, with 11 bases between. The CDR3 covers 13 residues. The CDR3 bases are TGTGCCAGCAGTTTATGGGCCTTGGGGGAGCAGTACTTC. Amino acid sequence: CASSLWALGEQYF.

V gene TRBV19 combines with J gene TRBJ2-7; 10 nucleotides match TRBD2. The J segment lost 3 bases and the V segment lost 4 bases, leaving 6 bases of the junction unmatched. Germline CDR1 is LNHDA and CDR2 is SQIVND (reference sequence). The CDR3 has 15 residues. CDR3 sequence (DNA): TGTGCCAGTAGTAATAAGCGGGAGGGCCACTACGAGCAGTACTTC. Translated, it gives CASSNKREGHYEQYF.